The 5 T cell receptor beta chains listed next were all sequenced from one sample in a study of chemoradiotherapy in HPV16-positive cancers. Produced via immunoSEQ multiplex PCR; TCRdb's table is partial and in-frame only. The sample carries about 33,000 clones, more than 85% recorded once. The sample in question was blood, obtained from a patient who underwent chemoradiotherapy. The receptors stem from a human donor with HPV-associated anogenital cancer.

The chain carries TRBV2 and TRBJ2-5, with D perhaps matching TRBD1 or TRBD2 (5 bases each). The V gene's germline CDR1 is SNHLY and CDR2 FYNNEI. V was trimmed by 5 bases and J by 4 bases, leaving 11 bases between them. The CDR3 is made up of 13 amino acids. The CDR3 loop is CASSWGWRETQYF. CDR3 DNA sequence: TGTGCCAGCAGTTGGGGGTGGCGAGAGACCCAGTACTTC.

This chain links TRBV4-3 with TRBJ2-6; D not resolved. Germline CDR1 and CDR2: LGHNA and YSLEER. The CDR3 spans 20 residues. The V end lost 1 base, the J end lost 1 base, and 20 bases lay between the germline ends. In DNA, the CDR3 is TGCGCCAGCAGCCAAGGGTTTTATGGCCTGGGCAGGTCTGGGGCCAACGTCCTGACTTTC. Translated, it gives CASSQGFYGLGRSGANVLTF.

The V gene is TRBV10-3, the J gene TRBJ1-3, with 8 bases identical to TRBD1. The CDR3 spans 16 residues. V dropped 4 bases and J dropped 2; count of bases not matched to a gene: 7. Germline assignment: CDR1 ENHRY and CDR2 SYGVKD. For the CDR3, the DNA is TGTGCCATCAGTGGAGGGCAGGGGGCCGCTGGAAACACCATATATTTT. The encoded protein is CAISGGQGAAGNTIYF.

Points on this clone: Other DNA sequences from this sample encode an identical CDR3 as well. V and J are TRBV14 and TRBJ1-1, with 8 bases lining up with TRBD1. The CDR3 covers 14 residues. Unmatched junction bases numbered 3, after V lost 4 bases and J lost 2 bases. CDR1 and CDR2 from the germline V gene are SGHDN and FVKESK. The CDR3 sequence is CASSPGTGNTEAFF. CDR3 coding DNA: TGTGCCAGCAGCCCTGGGACAGGCAACACTGAAGCTTTCTTT. Variable domain in full (rest from reference TRBV14 and TRBJ1-1): EAGVTQFPSHSVIEKGQTVTLRCDPISGHDNLYWYRRVMGKEIKFLLHFVKESKQDESGMPNNRFLAERTGGTYSTLKVQPAELEDSGVYFCASSPGTGNTEAFFGQGTRLTVV.

The J gene is TRBJ1-4, the V gene TRBV21-1; the table's D call, TRBD1, has no DNA check behind it. TRBV21-1 has pseudogene status. The CDR3 has 12 residues. The CDR3 nucleotides read TGTGCCAGCATTCTAAGGGGGCCAGGGTGTTTTTTT. This gives the protein CASILRGPGCFF.